What follows are 9 T cell receptor beta chains derived from one specimen sequenced in a study of blood T cell repertoires in COVID-19. Assay: immunoSEQ multiplex PCR; the TCRdb copy retains only in-frame clones and omits some. Of 55,000 to 65,000 clones listed, roughly 80% were seen once; the top ten hold approximately 3%. The material sequenced was peripheral blood. The receptors stem from a man aged 60 to 69 with acute or convalescent COVID-19.

J is TRBJ1-3 and V is TRBV12-5; D is uncertain. The CDR3 is made up of 17 amino acids. Trimming shortened V by 7 bases and J by 3 bases, and 22 bases separated the two germline ends. Looked up from germline, CDR1 is LGHNT and CDR2 is FRNRAP. The CDR3 bases are TGTGCTAGTGCCCTGGGCGGGCTGGCGGGGAGTGGAAACACCATATATTTT. Residues: CASALGGLAGSGNTIYF.

V and J are TRBV27 and TRBJ2-1; tentative D call: TRBD2 (6 bases). The V end was cut by 3 bases, the J end by 7 bases, with 13 bases between. The CDR3 has 14 residues. Per the germline V gene, CDR1 is MNHEY and CDR2 is SMNVEV (reference sequence). This CDR3 reads CASSFLASGNEQFF. CDR3 DNA sequence: TGTGCCAGCAGTTTTCTAGCGTCAGGTAATGAGCAGTTCTTC.

The gene calls are TRBV5-1 and TRBJ2-5; 8 positions agree with TRBD1. Germline CDR1 and CDR2: SGHRS and YFSETQ. The trim removed 3 bases at V and 5 bases at J, leaving 12 bases unmatched. The CDR3 length is 16 residues. The CDR3 DNA is TGCGCCAGCAGCTCTTTTGGACAGGGCCTTGGGGAGACCCAGTACTTC. This translates into CASSSFGQGLGETQYF.

CDR3 loop: CASSASGRFTEAFF. The CDR3, as DNA: TGTGCCAGCAGTGCCTCGGGGAGGTTCACTGAAGCTTTCTTT. V usage is TRBV2 and J usage is TRBJ1-1, with D hard to call. Germline V gives CDR1 SNHLY, CDR2 FYNNEI. The CDR3 consists of 14 residues. V lost 4 bases to trimming and J lost 4 bases, with 13 bases between them.

This clone was seen once. This chain links TRBV24-1 with TRBJ1-2; 7 nucleotides agree with TRBD1. There are 15 residues in the CDR3. V lost 3 bases, J lost 2 bases, and 5 bases stayed unmatched. Germline V gives CDR1 KGHDR, CDR2 SFDVKD. DNA of the CDR3: TGTGCCACCAGTGATCCGAGACAGGGCAACTATGGCTACACCTTC. Its translation: CATSDPRQGNYGYTF.

The chain uses TRBV7-3 and TRBJ2-5; 8 bases are shared with TRBD2. V shed 5 bases and J 5 bases; nucleotides not matched to a gene: 13. The CDR3 length is 16 residues. The V gene's germline CDR1 is SGHTA and CDR2 FQGTGA. The CDR3 loop reads CASSRVGGGTGETQYF. DNA for the CDR3: TGTGCCAGCAGCCGAGTCGGCGGGGGGACTGGTGAGACCCAGTACTTC.

The CDR3, as DNA: TGTGCCAGCACATCCCTCGGTGGAGCTTACACCGGGGAGCTGTTTTTT. Its translation is CASTSLGGAYTGELFF. The J gene is TRBJ2-2, the V gene TRBV27; D is uncertain. V lost 7 bases and J 3 bases, leaving 18 bases between the germline ends. CDR3 length equals 16 residues. From germline, CDR1 is MNHEY and CDR2 SMNVEV (reference sequence).

The chain uses TRBV7-9 and TRBJ1-2; a possible D gene is TRBD1 (5 bases). CDR1 SEHNR and CDR2 FQNEAQ come from the germline V gene (reference sequence). V gave up 1 base and J gave up 6 bases, with 12 bases separating them. This CDR3 spans 14 amino acids. The CDR3 here is CASSLVSGENGYTF. The CDR3 DNA reads TGTGCCAGCAGCTTAGTATCGGGGGAGAATGGCTACACCTTC.

Written as DNA, the CDR3 is TGCAGCGTTCGCGACAGGGACAGGTTTGGCTACACCTTC. Protein product: CSVRDRDRFGYTF. The chain uses TRBV29-1 and TRBJ1-2; 8 bases fit TRBD1. The V gene's germline CDR1 is SQVTM and CDR2 ANQGSEA. The CDR3 consists of 13 residues. The junction had 9 bases not matched to a gene; V was cut back by 5 bases and J by 7 bases.